Detailed here is one T cell receptor (beta chain). This sample is drawn from a study of blood T cell repertoires in COVID-19. Study overall: Acute and convalescent COVID-19 specimens originated in the United States, Italy and Spain.

Trimming cost V 5 bases and J 4 bases, with 14 bases left between them. The CDR3 is 14 residues long. Per germline, CDR1 KGHSH and CDR2 LQKENI. Sequenced by immunoSEQ multiplex PCR; TCRdb stores in-frame clones only, minus some. The data contain some 200,000 clones, 85% to 90% of them singletons. The sample was peripheral blood. J is TRBJ1-2 and V is TRBV18; D might be TRBD1 (6 bases). This TCR was sampled from a man aged 80 or over with acute or convalescent COVID-19. CDR3 protein: CASSTRDTSYGYTF. CDR3 nucleotide sequence: TGTGCCAGCTCAACACGGGACACCAGCTATGGCTACACCTTC.